The 7 T cell receptor beta chains listed next were all sequenced from one sample in a study of OX40 agonist ivuxolimab in advanced cancers. Sequencing used immunoSEQ multiplex PCR; TCRdb keeps in-frame clones, though not all of them. The top ten clones hold approximately 0.57% of a sample with around 76,000 clones, around 85% of them seen once. The sequences come from CD4+ or CD8+ T cells sorted from blood, collected in a trial of the OX40 agonist ivuxolimab. The receptors come from an adult with an advanced solid tumor such as melanoma, head and neck, liver or kidney cancer.

Of note for this clone: The identical CDR3 is also encoded by other nucleotide sequences in the sample. The rearrangement uses TRBV6-1 and TRBJ1-6; no clear D. The V and J ends lost 1 base and 0 bases respectively, with 4 bases between them. CDR1 and CDR2 (germline): MNHNS, SASEGT. The length of the CDR3 is 15 residues. The CDR3 sequence: CASSEGSSYNSPLHF. CDR3 DNA: TGTGCCAGCAGTGAAGGAAGCTCCTATAATTCACCCCTCCACTTT.

The genes are TRBV7-9 and TRBJ1-4; D is ambiguous. This CDR3 is built from 15 residues. Deletions cut 8 bases from V and 0 bases from J, with 13 bases between. Germline V gives CDR1 SEHNR, CDR2 FQNEAQ (reference sequence). The CDR3 DNA is TGTGCCAGCCTCGCGATGGAAGCAACTAATGAAAAACTGTTTTTT. Residues: CASLAMEATNEKLFF. Full variable domain (outside the CDR3, taken from reference TRBV7-9 and TRBJ1-4): DTGVSQNPRHKITKRGQNVTFRCDPISEHNRLYWYRQTLGQGPEFLTYFQNEAQLEKSRLLSDRFSAERPKGSFSTLEIQRTEQGDSAMYLCASLAMEATNEKLFFGSGTQLSVL.

CDR3 region: CASSIGQGHVNGYTF. In DNA, the CDR3 is TGTGCCAGCAGTATCGGACAGGGTCATGTTAATGGCTACACCTTC. The chain is built from TRBV27 and TRBJ1-2, with 8 nucleotides matching TRBD1. CDR1 MNHEY and CDR2 SMNVEV come from the germline V gene (reference sequence). J lost 6 bases, V lost 5 bases, and 11 bases had no gene match. This CDR3 is built from 15 residues.

The chain uses TRBV7-9 and TRBJ1-1; TRBD1 matches at 7 bases. The V and J ends lost 5 bases and 1 base, in that order; junction bases with no gene match: 7. The CDR3 covers 15 residues. CDR1 and CDR2 (germline): SEHNR, FQNEAQ (reference sequence). CDR3 DNA: TGTGCCAGCAGCAAATCAGGGGGGAGGAACACTGAAGCTTTCTTT. It specifies CASSKSGGRNTEAFF.

This chain connects TRBV6-5 to TRBJ2-1, with unresolved D. Looked up from germline, CDR1 is MNHEY and CDR2 is SVGAGI. The ends were cut back, 0 bases at V and 12 bases at J, with 18 bases in the middle. The CDR3 contains 15 residues. For the CDR3, the DNA is TGTGCCAGCAGTTACTCGAAGGGTTTCGGGTTTTGGCAGTTCTTC. This translates into CASSYSKGFGFWQFF.

In this sample, this clone turned up a few times. The genes are TRBV2 and TRBJ1-6; D is possibly TRBD1 (5 bases). This CDR3 comprises 13 residues. The ends were cut back, 5 bases at V and 7 bases at J, with 9 bases in the middle. CDR1 and CDR2 (germline): SNHLY, FYNNEI. CDR3 bases: TGTGCCAGCAGTCTGACAGAGAATTCACCCCTCCACTTT. Translated, it gives CASSLTENSPLHF.

The chain combines TRBV14 with TRBJ2-2; D perhaps matches TRBD1 (6 bases). Germline V gene data show CDR1 as SGHDN and CDR2 as FVKESK. V dropped 4 bases and J dropped 5 bases, with 8 bases sitting between them. The CDR3 has 13 residues. CDR3 in amino acids: CASSLQGTGELFF. DNA of the CDR3: TGTGCCAGCAGCCTGCAGGGGACCGGGGAGCTGTTTTTT.